The 17 T cell receptor beta chains below come from one sample, sequenced in a study of T cells in Graves' hyperthyroidism and ophthalmopathy. From RNA transcripts, TCR beta CDR3 regions were amplified. HTBI primers were the set used in a first-round RT-PCR of the TCR CDR3. From the multiplex PCR reads, TCRdb called clonotypes with MiXCR, one entry per CDR3 protein. The sample includes 700,000 or so distinct CDR3 sequences, roughly 15% of them seen just once. The source material was blood. These receptors all stem from a man between 18 and 35 years old with Graves' hyperthyroidism.

For this clonotype: A much larger clone differs from this one at a single base, so this may be a read error. This chain links TRBV7-2 with TRBJ2-1; 7 positions match TRBD2. CDR3 length: 14 residues. CDR1 is SGHTA and CDR2 is FQGNSA in the germline V gene. CDR3 sequence (DNA): TGTGCCGGCAGCTTAGAAGCGGGGTACAATGAGCAGTTCTTC. It encodes CAGSLEAGYNEQFF.

This clonotype was seen ten or more times. The V gene is TRBV12-3 or TRBV12-4, the J gene TRBJ2-1; 14 positions agree with TRBD2. J gave up 9 bases and V 3 bases, and 4 bases lay outside the gene matches. The CDR3 loop spans 15 amino acids. CDR3 DNA: TGTGCCAGCAGTTTGGGGACTAGCGGGAGTGCTGAGCAGTTCTTC. Residues: CASSLGTSGSAEQFF.

This clonotype was recorded at least ten times. This chain connects TRBV10-3 to TRBJ2-5, with D possibly being TRBD1 or TRBD2 (6 bases each). Trimming shortened V by 10 bases and J by 2 bases, and 17 bases separated the two germline ends. CDR3 length: 14 amino acids. The germline CDR1 and CDR2 sequences are ENHRY and SYGVKD. As DNA, the CDR3 is TGTGCCACTAGGTGGGGGGCACGGCAAGAGACCCAGTACTTC. As protein: CATRWGARQETQYF.

In its sample, this clonotype was seen a few times. V and J are TRBV6-1 and TRBJ2-3, with no clear D. The germline CDR1 and CDR2 sequences are MNHNS and SASEGT. CDR3 size: 15 residues. Trimming removed 6 bases from V and 3 bases from J, with 16 bases in between. CDR3 residues: CASRALSPGTDTQYF. In DNA form, the CDR3 reads TGTGCCAGCAGAGCCCTTTCACCCGGGACAGATACGCAGTATTTT.

This clonotype was observed a few times. This could be a read error, since a much larger clone is one nucleotide away. V gene TRBV28 combines with J gene TRBJ1-2; D remains unclear. Trimming stripped 8 bases from V and 0 bases from J, with 4 bases between. CDR1 and CDR2 from the germline V gene are MDHEN and SYDVKM. This CDR3 region has 11 residues. CDR3 nucleotide sequence: TGTGCCAGCGGTACTAACTATGGCTACACCTTC. The encoded protein is CASGTNYGYTF.

This clonotype has only a few counts. The DNA of the CDR3 is TGTGCCACCAGTGATTTTAGCGGAGGCGCGCAGTACTTC. It translates to CATSDFSGGAQYF. The chain uses TRBV24-1 and TRBJ2-7, with D possibly TRBD2 on 6 matching bases. The CDR3 is 13 residues long. Germline V lookup: CDR1 KGHDR, CDR2 SFDVKD. Trimming shortened V by 1 base and J by 9 bases, and 12 bases separated the two germline ends.

This clonotype was counted only a few times. J is TRBJ1-5 and V is TRBV10-3; TRBD1 matches 8 bases. Germline V gene lookup returns CDR1 ENHRY and CDR2 SYGVKD. The CDR3 consists of 16 residues. V was clipped by 6 bases and J by 6 bases; unmatched bases: 13. This CDR3 is CAISPGQGKTGQPQHF. In nucleotides, the CDR3 is TGTGCCATCAGCCCCGGACAGGGCAAAACGGGTCAGCCCCAGCATTTT.

The chain joins TRBV5-1 to TRBJ1-2, with 9 positions matching TRBD1. Per germline, CDR1 SGHRS and CDR2 YFSETQ. Unmatched junction bases numbered 5, after V lost 3 bases and J lost 5 bases. The CDR3 is made up of 14 amino acids. The CDR3 reads CASSSGTGIYGYTF. The CDR3 DNA is TGCGCCAGCAGCTCGGGGACAGGGATTTATGGCTACACCTTC.

The J gene is TRBJ2-1, the V gene TRBV11-2; TRBD2 agrees at 9 bases. With V trimmed by 5 bases and J by 2 bases, 10 bases remained unmatched. Germline V gene sequence: CDR1 SGHAT, CDR2 FQNNGV. The length of the CDR3 is 17 residues. CDR3 region: CASSPGVAGGTYNEQFF. In DNA form, the CDR3 reads TGTGCCAGCAGCCCAGGGGTGGCGGGAGGGACCTACAATGAGCAGTTCTTC. Based on the CDR3 plus reference TRBV11-2 and TRBJ2-1, the full variable domain is EAGVAQSPRYKIIEKRQSVAFWCNPISGHATLYWYQQILGQGPKLLIQFQNNGVVDDSQLPKDRFSAERLKGVDSTLKIQPAKLEDSAVYLCASSPGVAGGTYNEQFFGPGTRLTVL.

The chain employs TRBV7-6 and TRBJ2-6; no firm D call. The CDR3 has 15 amino acids. Trimming pared 2 bases from V and 2 bases from J, leaving 7 bases between. From germline, CDR1 is SGHVS and CDR2 FNYEAQ. CDR3 loop: CASSLLPTGANVLTF. As DNA, the CDR3 is TGTGCCAGCAGCTTATTGCCCACTGGGGCCAACGTCCTGACTTTC.

The chain recombines TRBV19 with TRBJ2-5, with 8 bases lining up with TRBD1. Germline V gene sequence: CDR1 LNHDA, CDR2 SQIVND (reference sequence). The CDR3 is made up of 14 amino acids. With 7 bases clipped from V and 3 bases from J, the junction kept 7 bases outside the gene matches. CDR3 loop: CASKGQGVKETQYF. CDR3 DNA: TGTGCCAGTAAAGGACAGGGTGTAAAAGAGACCCAGTACTTC.

This clonotype was observed many times. The CDR3 spells CASRARTGGSDEQYF. The CDR3 coding sequence is TGTGCCAGCAGGGCCCGAACAGGGGGAAGCGACGAGCAGTACTTC. V and J are TRBV2 and TRBJ2-7, with 8 bases matching TRBD1. Germline V gives CDR1 SNHLY, CDR2 FYNNEI. Trimming removed 6 bases from V and 5 bases from J; junction bases left unmatched: 12. The CDR3 is 15 residues long. Combining the CDR3 with reference TRBV2 and TRBJ2-7 gives the whole variable domain EPEVTQTPSHQVTQMGQEVILRCVPISNHLYFYWYRQILGQKVEFLVSFYNNEISEKSEIFDDQFSVERPDGSNFTLKIRSTKLEDSAMYFCASRARTGGSDEQYFGPGTRLTVT.

A remark on this clonotype: The junction and the germline gene differ at one end; a read error may be behind it. The chain recombines TRBV11-2 with TRBJ2-1; D is ambiguous. This CDR3 spans 15 amino acids. Germline V CDR1 and CDR2: SGHAT, FQNNGV. CDR3: CASSLVTVSYSEQFF. CDR3 bases: TGTGCCAGCAGCTTAGTCACAGTCTCCTACAGTGAGCAGTTCTTC.

This clonotype has at least ten counts. This sequence joins TRBV30 and TRBJ1-1; 7 nucleotides align to TRBD1. This CDR3 spans 12 amino acids. CDR1 is GTSNPN and CDR2 is SVGIG in the germline V gene (reference sequence). The junction had 3 bases not matched to a gene; V was cut back by 5 bases and J by 3 bases. In DNA, the CDR3 is TGTGCCTGGGGGGGACAGCACACTGAAGCTTTCTTT. Residues: CAWGGQHTEAFF.

Remarks on this clonotype: One base away lies a much larger clone, so this may be a sequencing read error. The chain recombines TRBV11-3 with TRBJ1-2; D is unresolved. The V end was cut by 2 bases, the J end by 6 bases, with 16 bases between. The length of the CDR3 is 15 residues. The V gene's germline CDR1 is SGHNT and CDR2 YENEEA. CDR3 in amino acids: CASSLRGPAYHGYTF. The DNA of the CDR3 is TGTGCCAGCAGCTTACGAGGACCGGCGTACCATGGCTACACCTTC.

Only a few counts were recorded for this clonotype. Here the CDR3 reads CASSWAMNTEAFF. The CDR3 DNA reads as TGTGCCAGCAGCTGGGCGATGAACACTGAAGCTTTCTTT. V gene TRBV5-8 combines with J gene TRBJ1-1; D remains ambiguous. V was clipped by 3 bases and J by 0 bases, with 6 bases between them. Germline values: CDR1 SGHTS, CDR2 YDEGEE. The CDR3 is 13 residues long.

The V and J genes are TRBV4-1 and TRBJ1-2, with 7 bases lining up with TRBD1. V trimming: 2 bases; J trimming: 2 bases; junction bases outside the gene matches: 2. This CDR3 has 14 amino acids. CDR1 is MGHRA and CDR2 is YSYEKL in the germline V gene. The CDR3 coding sequence is TGCGCCAGCAGCCAATCCAGGGGGAACTATGGCTACACCTTC. It encodes CASSQSRGNYGYTF.